A selection of T cell receptor beta chains follows, all from one sample in a study of identical twins. TCRdb fed the 5' RACE reads into MiXCR, producing one record per CDR3 protein. The table lists 750,000 to 950,000 distinct CDR3 sequences, roughly 12% of them singletons. These data also featured in a second study, about yellow fever vaccine responses in identical twins.

The sequenced sample consisted of PBMCs. The receptor source for this set is a woman aged 18 to 35 in good health. The CDR3 runs from the conserved cysteine through the conserved F or W. The D gene is left open where the match is weak.

d_call	v_call	cdr3_length	j_call	cdr3_aa
-	TRBV5-1	14	TRBJ1-1	CASSLDTGSTEAFF
TRBD1	TRBV13	16	TRBJ2-7	CASSRMQGDFVHEQYF
TRBD2	TRBV11-1	18	TRBJ2-4	CASSSGLAGGQAKNIQYF
-	TRBV6-1	13	TRBJ2-1	CASRGLGNNEQFF
TRBD2	TRBV3-1	17	TRBJ2-3	CASSQDYRGGLADTQYF
-	TRBV4-1	16	TRBJ1-2	CASSQPQRGSGYGYTF
-	TRBV12-3/TRBV12-4	16	TRBJ2-1	CASRGEYQSSYNEQFF
-	TRBV29-1	16	TRBJ2-1	CSVVSADPSSYNEQFF
-	TRBV11-1	13	TRBJ2-2	CASSPSEVRELFF
-	TRBV28	15	TRBJ2-1	CASRADQRLYNEQFF
TRBD2	TRBV10-3	15	TRBJ2-2	CAIKPSGGAIGELFF
-	TRBV3-1	15	TRBJ1-1	CASSRGILMNTEAFF
-	TRBV11-2	14	TRBJ2-5	CASSLGGVGETQYF
TRBD1	TRBV29-1	15	TRBJ2-5	CSVEDPDRLKETQYF
-	TRBV20-1	14	TRBJ2-2	CSAPQEGSTGELFF
-	TRBV7-2	15	TRBJ2-3	CASSLRPASTDTQYF